One sample yielded the 20 T cell receptor beta chains listed below, sequenced in a study of blood T cell repertoires in COVID-19. Data came from immunoSEQ multiplex PCR; TCRdb stores just in-frame clones and leaves some out. The data show about 370,000 clones, 70% to 90% seen once. Specimen: peripheral blood. Receptors were obtained from a woman aged 25-40 years with COVID-19, enrolled during active disease.

The chain has TRBV5-8 and TRBJ1-4; D possibly corresponds to TRBD1 (5 bases). V lost 5 bases and J lost 4, with 15 bases in between. Germline values: CDR1 SGHTS, CDR2 YDEGEE. The CDR3 has 15 amino acids. The CDR3, as DNA: TGTGCCAGCAGGATCCCAGGGCTCAATAATGAAAAACTGTTTTTT. Its protein product is CASRIPGLNNEKLFF.

This sequence joins TRBV6-2 or TRBV6-3 and TRBJ1-1, with a possible D match to TRBD1 (5 bases). Trimming took off 5 bases at V and 8 bases at J, with 9 bases between the two ends. Germline V gene lookup returns CDR1 MNHEY and CDR2 SVGEGT. The CDR3 runs to 11 residues. CDR3 coding DNA: TGTGCCAGCAGTAGGGACTGGGAAGCTTTCTTT. This gives the protein CASSRDWEAFF.

This clone was observed a few times. This chain links TRBV11-1 with TRBJ2-1, with D tentatively TRBD1 (8 bases). Trimming shortened V by 4 bases and J by 3 bases, and 13 bases separated the two germline ends. The CDR3 spans 15 residues. CDR1 and CDR2 (germline): SGHAT, FQDESV (reference sequence). The CDR3, as DNA: TGTGCCAGCAGCTCAGGGGGCGGGAGCTACAATGAGCAGTTCTTC. Protein sequence: CASSSGGGSYNEQFF.

The chain uses TRBV18 and TRBJ1-1, with D possibly matching TRBD1 (5 bases). Trimming took off 4 bases at V and 1 base at J, with 7 bases between the two ends. Germline CDR1 and CDR2: KGHSH and LQKENI. The CDR3 length is 13 residues. The CDR3 bases are TGTGCCAGCTCACGTGGGGCGAACACTGAAGCTTTCTTT. Translation: CASSRGANTEAFF. Combining the CDR3 with reference TRBV18 and TRBJ1-1 gives the whole variable domain NAGVMQNPRHLVRRRGQEARLRCSPMKGHSHVYWYRQLPEEGLKFMVYLQKENIIDESGMPKERFSAEFPKEGPSILRIQQVVRGDSAAYFCASSRGANTEAFFGQGTRLTVV.

The V call is TRBV4-3, the J call TRBJ1-6; 9 bases align to TRBD1. V shed 5 bases, J shed 8 bases, and the junction held 7 bases outside the gene matches. This CDR3 contains 15 residues. The germline V gene has CDR1 LGHNA and CDR2 YSLEER. The CDR3 loop reads CASSVRDRVDSPLHF. The CDR3 DNA reads as TGCGCCAGCAGCGTCCGGGACAGGGTGGATTCACCCCTCCACTTT.

The chain carries TRBV9 and TRBJ2-2, with 8 bases fitting TRBD2. V shed 2 bases, J shed 0 bases, and the junction held 9 bases outside the gene matches. Germline CDR1 is SGDLS and CDR2 is YYNGEE. There are 18 residues in the CDR3. The CDR3 is CASSVSSGTRANTGELFF. CDR3 bases: TGTGCCAGCAGCGTTTCCTCCGGGACTAGGGCGAACACCGGGGAGCTGTTTTTT.

This clone occurred once. This chain connects TRBV11-2 to TRBJ1-3; a weak D match, TRBD1 (5 bases). Germline V gene data show CDR1 as SGHAT and CDR2 as FQNNGV. V shed 6 bases and J shed 4 bases, with 16 bases lying between them. The CDR3 is 15 residues long. The CDR3 coding sequence is TGTGCCAGCAGAACTATAAGCAGGGAAGGAAACACCATATATTTT. As protein: CASRTISREGNTIYF.

The chain joins TRBV5-6 to TRBJ2-3, with 8 bases fitting TRBD1. Per germline, CDR1 SGHDT and CDR2 YYEEEE. CDR3 length: 15 amino acids. The junction had 8 bases not matched to a gene; V was cut back by 4 bases and J by 4 bases. The CDR3 spells CASSPLPTGADTQYF. The CDR3 nucleotides are TGTGCCAGCAGCCCCCTGCCGACAGGGGCAGATACGCAGTATTTT.

The chain uses TRBV30 and TRBJ1-5; 11 positions match TRBD1. This CDR3 spans 15 amino acids. The germline V gene has CDR1 GTSNPN and CDR2 SVGIG (reference sequence). V gave up 4 bases and J gave up 6 bases; unmatched junction bases: 8. This CDR3 is CAWNEGQGASQPQHF. The CDR3 DNA is TGTGCCTGGAACGAAGGACAGGGGGCTAGTCAGCCCCAGCATTTT.

This sequence joins TRBV28 and TRBJ1-2; D might be TRBD1 (6 bases). V was pared by 5 bases and J by 5 bases, with 15 bases between. The CDR3 has 14 residues. CDR1 MDHEN and CDR2 SYDVKM come from the germline V gene. CDR3 region: CASSIPGGSYGYTF. CDR3 DNA: TGTGCCAGCAGTATCCCGGGGGGCAGTTATGGCTACACCTTC.

The chain links TRBV3-1 (or the pseudogene TRBV3-2) to TRBJ2-3; no clear D gene. Trimming took off 3 bases at V and 3 bases at J, with 7 bases between the two ends. The V gene's germline CDR1 is LGHDT and CDR2 YNNKEL (reference sequence). This CDR3 region has 13 residues. The CDR3 bases are TGTGCCAGCAGCCACCAATTTACAGATACGCAGTATTTT. Its protein product is CASSHQFTDTQYF.

V and J are TRBV7-6 and TRBJ1-1; perhaps TRBD1 as D (5 bases). The germline gives CDR1 SGHVS, CDR2 FNYEAQ. Deletions cut 5 bases from V and 5 bases from J, with 15 bases between. This CDR3 has 14 residues. The CDR3 region has the DNA TGTGCCAGCAGCCTGCGCAGGGCAGGAACTGAAGCTTTCTTT. Its translation is CASSLRRAGTEAFF.

This chain joins TRBV18 and TRBJ1-5; the match to TRBD1 covers 7 bases. Per the germline V gene, CDR1 is KGHSH and CDR2 is LQKENI. V lost 4 bases to trimming and J lost 7 bases; unmatched junction nucleotides: 13. The CDR3 length is 16 residues. The CDR3 region has the DNA TGTGCCAGCTCACTATCGACAGGGCAGTCGGAACAGCCCCAGCATTTT. Encoded protein: CASSLSTGQSEQPQHF.

The chain uses TRBV28 and TRBJ2-1; TRBD1 aligns across 10 bases. Germline V gene lookup returns CDR1 MDHEN and CDR2 SYDVKM. The CDR3 consists of 15 residues. The V gene end was trimmed by 6 bases and the J gene end by 6 bases; junction bases not matched to a gene: 8. The CDR3 DNA is TGTGCCAGCAGGCTTAGGACAGGGGGGGGCAATGAGCAGTTCTTC. It translates to CASRLRTGGGNEQFF.

The chain uses TRBV7-9 and TRBJ2-2; no firm D call. In germline, CDR1 is SEHNR, CDR2 FQNEAQ (reference sequence). The CDR3 is 13 residues long. V lost 4 bases and J lost 6, with 9 bases in between. This CDR3 reads CASSSGGSGELFF. CDR3 nucleotide sequence: TGTGCCAGCAGCTCGGGTGGATCCGGGGAGCTGTTTTTT.

About this clone: This CDR3 is also generated by other DNA sequences in the sample. The chain carries TRBV6-2 or TRBV6-3 and TRBJ1-5, with D uncertain. Looked up from germline, CDR1 is MNHEY and CDR2 is SVGEGT. This CDR3 is 14 amino acids long. Trimming took 0 bases from V and 2 from J, leaving 5 bases between them. CDR3 coding DNA: TGTGCCAGCAGTTACTCGAGGGGCAATCAGCCCCAGCATTTT. It codes for CASSYSRGNQPQHF.

As concerns this clone: Relative to the germline gene, one junction end is altered; a read error may explain this. The chain has TRBV2 and TRBJ1-5; D call uncertain. The V gene's germline CDR1 is SNHLY and CDR2 FYNNEI. CDR3 length equals 12 residues. Written as DNA, the CDR3 is TGTGCCAGCAGTGATTATCGAGACACCTTGTATTTT. Residues: CASSDYRDTLYF.

This chain joins TRBV6-5 and TRBJ2-1; 9 bases line up with TRBD2. With 2 bases clipped from V and 7 bases from J, the junction kept 6 bases outside the gene matches. The CDR3 loop spans 15 amino acids. Germline CDR1 reads MNHEY; CDR2 reads SVGAGI. CDR3 nucleotide sequence: TGTGCCAGCAGTTACCGGGGACTAGCCGCGAATGAGCAGTTCTTC. Residues: CASSYRGLAANEQFF.

The V call is TRBV18, the J call TRBJ2-7, with 8 bases aligning to TRBD2. The V segment lost 4 bases and the J segment 3 bases; nucleotides outside the gene matches: 8. CDR1 is KGHSH and CDR2 is LQKENI in the germline V gene. The CDR3 has 15 amino acids. The DNA of the CDR3 is TGTGCCAGCTCACACTCGGGGGGGTCTATCTACGAGCAGTACTTC. Residues: CASSHSGGSIYEQYF.

CDR3 residues: CAWSPGQGDKAFF. In DNA form, the CDR3 reads TGTGCCTGGAGTCCCGGACAGGGGGACAAAGCTTTCTTT. The chain employs TRBV30 and TRBJ1-1; 10 bases map to TRBD1. Per germline, CDR1 GTSNPN and CDR2 SVGIG (reference sequence). CDR3 length: 13 residues. The V and J ends lost 2 bases and 9 bases, in that order; junction bases with no gene match: 6.